The rows below give T cell receptor beta chains drawn from one sample of a study of cytotoxic CD8 clonotypes in ibrutinib-treated CLL. Produced via immunoSEQ multiplex PCR; TCRdb's table is partial and in-frame only. The sample includes over 95,000 clones, roughly 57% of them seen just once. This material consisted of PBMCs, taken after 24 months of ibrutinib treatment. The receptors originated from a human donor with chronic lymphocytic leukemia. CDR3s include the opening cysteine and the closing phenylalanine or tryptophan. Fields, in order: V gene, D gene, J gene, clone size, CDR3 DNA, CDR3 protein. The D gene is left open where the match is weak. Some rows have no size entry. The others give once, few or many, or a class for an expanded clone.

TRBV30	-	TRBJ1-5	-	TGTGCCTGGAGTACGGGGTTTGATCAGCCCCAGCATTTT	CAWSTGFDQPQHF
TRBV7-7	-	TRBJ2-2	-	TGTGCCAGCAGCTACTTGAACACCGGGGAGCTGTTTTTT	CASSYLNTGELFF
TRBV11-2	-	TRBJ2-7	-	TGTGCCACCGGCCCGGGACAAGGAGAATTCGGGCAGTACTTC	CATGPGQGEFGQYF
TRBV7-2	-	TRBJ1-4	-	TGTGCCAGCAGCTCAGCGGGAGGCGAAAAACTGTTTTTT	CASSSAGGEKLFF
TRBV14	-	TRBJ2-2	-	TGTGCCAGCAGCCGGCCGGGACACAGCACCGGGGAGCTGTTTTTT	CASSRPGHSTGELFF
TRBV9	TRBD1	TRBJ2-7	many	TGTGCCAGCAGCGTAGATGGGACAGGGACTATCTACGAGCAGTACTTC	CASSVDGTGTIYEQYF
TRBV18	-	TRBJ2-1	-	TGTGCCAGCTCACCAAATCAGCGAGGGAATGAGCAGTTCTTC	CASSPNQRGNEQFF
TRBV5-1	-	TRBJ1-6	-	TGCGCCAGCAGTTCAGCCGACATGAGACAGACAAAACAATCACCCCTCCACTTT	CASSSADMRQTKQSPLHF
TRBV11-3	TRBD1	TRBJ2-6	-	TGTGCCAGCAGCCCCGGGACAGGGGGGTCTGGGGCCAACGTCCTGACTTTC	CASSPGTGGSGANVLTF
TRBV29-1	TRBD1	TRBJ1-2	few	TGCAGCGTTGAAGCGGGGAGGGACAGGGCCTATGGCTACACCTTC	CSVEAGRDRAYGYTF
TRBV9	-	TRBJ2-2	few	TGTGCCAGCAGCGTAGATGACCCAGGAAACACCGGGGAGCTGTTTTTT	CASSVDDPGNTGELFF
TRBV5-1	-	TRBJ1-3	few	TGCGCCAGCAGCTTGGAAGGGCCGGGGGACACCATATATTTT	CASSLEGPGDTIYF
TRBV7-9	TRBD1	TRBJ2-7	few	TGTGCCAGCAGCCAGGGACAGATAAGCCACGAGCAGTACTTC	CASSQGQISHEQYF
TRBV7-7	TRBD2	TRBJ2-3	few	TGTGCTAGCAGCTTAGCCGGGAGGGATACGCAGTATTTT	CASSLAGRDTQYF
TRBV7-9	TRBD1	TRBJ2-2	few	TGTGCCAGCAGCCATTGGGACAGAAACACCGGGGAGCTGTTTTTT	CASSHWDRNTGELFF
TRBV6-1	-	TRBJ2-1	-	TGTGCCAGCACCCGAGACCGGCAGTTCTTC	CASTRDRQFF
TRBV5-3	TRBD2	TRBJ2-5	-	TGTGCCAGAAGCTACCTAGGGACTAGCGGGGGGGCAGGTCGGACCCAGTACTTC	CARSYLGTSGGAGRTQYF
TRBV6-5	TRBD1	TRBJ2-2	-	TGTGCCAGCAGTTACTCGGGACAGGGCGGAACCGGGGAGCTGTTTTTT	CASSYSGQGGTGELFF
TRBV29-1	-	TRBJ2-5	few	TGCAGCGTTGATTCAGAGGAGGGTTTAGAGACCCAGTACTTC	CSVDSEEGLETQYF
TRBV9	-	TRBJ2-3	-	TGTGCCAGCAGCACCCTGACAGGCAGCACAGATACGCAGTATTTT	CASSTLTGSTDTQYF
TRBV30	-	TRBJ1-1	-	TGTGCCTGGGGCGGTCTATGGGAAGCCCAGGGAGCTTTCTTT	CAWGGLWEAQGAFF
TRBV5-1	-	TRBJ2-7	once	TGCGCCAGCAGCTTAAGTCGTCGGGGTCAGGGCGAGCAGTACTTC	CASSLSRRGQGEQYF
TRBV30	-	TRBJ2-7	few	TGTGCCTGGAGTACAACGGGGACACGCTCCTACGAGCAGTACTTC	CAWSTTGTRSYEQYF
TRBV7-8	-	TRBJ1-1	-	TGTGCCAGCAGCTTAAGTTACGTAGTGAGGGGGACTGAAGCTTTCTTT	CASSLSYVVRGTEAFF
TRBV25-1	-	TRBJ2-2	-	TGTGCCAGCAGTGATAAGTCCCGTTTCACCGGGGAGCTGTTTTTT	CASSDKSRFTGELFF
TRBV6-5	-	TRBJ2-2	-	TGTGCCAGCACTCGAGACAGGGCGGGGAACGGGGAGCTGTTTTTT	CASTRDRAGNGELFF
TRBV6-1	-	TRBJ1-2	many	TGTGCCAGCAGTGAGGCGAGGGTGGTGTATGGCTACACCTTC	CASSEARVVYGYTF
TRBV11-3	-	TRBJ1-6	-	TGTGCCAGCAGCCCACGCCTAGAGTCACCCCTCCACTTT	CASSPRLESPLHF
TRBV4-1	-	TRBJ2-3	-	TGCGCCAGCAGCCGAGATGCAGATACGCAGTATTTT	CASSRDADTQYF
TRBV29-1	TRBD1	TRBJ1-1	-	TGCAGCGTTTCCAGGGGGCAGGTGGGGAACACTGAAGCTTTCTTT	CSVSRGQVGNTEAFF
TRBV9	-	TRBJ2-3	-	TGTGCCAGCAGCGTAGCGGAAGTGAATCTGGGGGGCACAGATACGCAGTATTTT	CASSVAEVNLGGTDTQYF